These 6 T cell receptor beta chains were sequenced from one sample in a study of T cell changes during pregnancy in multiple sclerosis. Using immunoSEQ multiplex PCR, the repertoire was profiled, and TCRdb retains in-frame clones only, with some absent. Among about 21,000 clones listed, 75% to 95% were seen once. Sequences were derived from CD4+ T cells from peripheral blood mononuclear cells, sampled in the third trimester of pregnancy. The receptors stem from a female donor with multiple sclerosis, enrolled in a pregnancy study.

The CDR3 nucleotides read TGTGCCAGCAGTTTAGGGACTGGAGACAGTGCTTTCTTT. Its protein product is CASSLGTGDSAFF. This chain links TRBV27 with TRBJ1-1, with D possibly matching TRBD1 (5 bases). Trimming stripped 2 bases from V and 11 bases from J, with 15 bases between. Germline CDR1 reads MNHEY; CDR2 reads SMNVEV (reference sequence). This CDR3 has 13 residues.

The sample holds a few counts of this clone. J is TRBJ2-1 and V is TRBV5-1, with D possibly TRBD1 on 6 matching bases. The V and J ends lost 4 bases and 7 bases respectively, with 12 bases between them. The germline gives CDR1 SGHRS, CDR2 YFSETQ. This CDR3 contains 13 residues. CDR3 DNA sequence: TGCGCCAGCAGCATCGGACAGAATAATGAGCAGTTCTTC. This encodes CASSIGQNNEQFF.

This chain links TRBV28 with TRBJ2-7; TRBD2 is a possible D gene (6 bases). The V gene lost 2 bases and the J gene lost 4 bases, with 6 bases spanning the gap. Germline assignment: CDR1 MDHEN and CDR2 SYDVKM. The CDR3 consists of 12 residues. The CDR3 region is CASSLRGYEQYF. The DNA of the CDR3 is TGTGCCAGCAGTTTACGGGGGTACGAGCAGTACTTC.

V is TRBV5-1 and J is TRBJ2-3; TRBD2 is a possible D gene (6 bases). Germline CDR1 SGHRS, CDR2 YFSETQ. CDR3 size: 16 residues. V lost 4 bases to trimming and J lost 2 bases, with 17 bases between them. The DNA for the CDR3 is TGCGCCAGCAGCAATTCGGGGACTCTGAACACAGATACGCAGTATTTT. This gives the protein CASSNSGTLNTDTQYF.

The chain is built from TRBV10-1 and TRBJ2-7; possibly TRBD2 for D (5 bases). Germline V gene lookup returns CDR1 WNHNN and CDR2 SYGVQD (reference sequence). The V and J ends lost 2 bases and 1 base respectively, with 12 bases between them. The length of the CDR3 is 15 residues. CDR3 in DNA: TGCGCCAGCAGTGAGGGCCCCGGCGGGTCCTACGAGCAGTACTTC. Translated: CASSEGPGGSYEQYF.

This chain links TRBV9 with TRBJ1-2, with 7 bases that match TRBD1. This CDR3 is 14 amino acids long. The ends lost 0 bases at V and 8 bases at J; junction bases unmatched: 7. The germline V gene has CDR1 SGDLS and CDR2 YYNGEE. Here the CDR3 DNA reads TGTGCCAGCAGCGTAGGACAGGGAATATTCGGCTACACCTTC. Its protein is CASSVGQGIFGYTF.